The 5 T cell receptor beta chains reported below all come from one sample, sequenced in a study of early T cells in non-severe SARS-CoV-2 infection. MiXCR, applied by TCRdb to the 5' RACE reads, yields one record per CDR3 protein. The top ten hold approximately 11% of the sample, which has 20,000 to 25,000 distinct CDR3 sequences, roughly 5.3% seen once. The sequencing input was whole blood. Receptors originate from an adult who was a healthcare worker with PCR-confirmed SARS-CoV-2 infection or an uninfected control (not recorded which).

The CDR3 protein is CASSQDEYSNQPQHF. The CDR3 coding sequence is TGCGCCAGCAGCCAAGATGAATATAGCAATCAGCCCCAGCATTTT. The rearrangement joins TRBV4-1 to TRBJ1-5, with D unclear. Trimming shortened V by 0 bases and J by 0 bases, and 6 bases separated the two germline ends. This CDR3 spans 15 amino acids. CDR1 MGHRA and CDR2 YSYEKL come from the germline V gene.

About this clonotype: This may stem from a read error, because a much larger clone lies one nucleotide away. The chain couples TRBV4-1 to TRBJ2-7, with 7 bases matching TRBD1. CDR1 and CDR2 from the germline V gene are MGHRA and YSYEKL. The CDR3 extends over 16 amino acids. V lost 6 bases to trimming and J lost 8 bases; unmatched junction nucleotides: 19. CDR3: CASSLLGTGVADKQYF. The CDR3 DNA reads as TGCGCCAGCAGTCTGTTGGGTACAGGGGTTGCGGACAAGCAGTACTTC.

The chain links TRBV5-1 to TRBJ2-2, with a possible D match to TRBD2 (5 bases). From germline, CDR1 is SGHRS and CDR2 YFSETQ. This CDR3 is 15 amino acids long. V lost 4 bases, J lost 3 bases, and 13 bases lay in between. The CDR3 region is CASSPRTLDTGELFF. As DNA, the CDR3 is TGCGCCAGCAGCCCCCGGACTCTTGACACCGGGGAGCTGTTTTTT. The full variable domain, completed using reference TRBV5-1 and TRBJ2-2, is KAGVTQTPRYLIKTRGQQVTLSCSPISGHRSVSWYQQTPGQGLQFLFEYFSETQRNKGNFPGRFSGRQFSNSRSEMNVSTLELGDSALYLCASSPRTLDTGELFFGEGSRLTVL.

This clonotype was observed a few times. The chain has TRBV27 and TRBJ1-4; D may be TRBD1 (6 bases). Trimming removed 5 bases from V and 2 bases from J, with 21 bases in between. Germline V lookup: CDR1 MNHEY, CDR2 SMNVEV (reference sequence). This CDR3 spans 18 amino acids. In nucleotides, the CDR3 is TGTGCCAGCAGTCCCCGGAGGGGGGCGGGGCGGACTAATGAAAAACTGTTTTTT. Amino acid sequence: CASSPRRGAGRTNEKLFF.

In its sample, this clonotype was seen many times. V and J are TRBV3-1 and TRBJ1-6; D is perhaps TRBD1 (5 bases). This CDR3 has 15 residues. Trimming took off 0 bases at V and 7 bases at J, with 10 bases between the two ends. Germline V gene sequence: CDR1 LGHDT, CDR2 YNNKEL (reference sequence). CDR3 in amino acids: CASSQEFGGNSPLHF. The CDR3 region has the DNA TGTGCCAGCAGCCAAGAGTTCGGGGGAAATTCACCCCTCCACTTT.